The sequence of this T cell receptor (beta chain) was determined in a study of beta chain features in type 1 diabetes. CDR3 length equals 18 residues. V lost 1 base, J lost 8 bases, and 11 bases stayed unmatched. Looked up from germline, CDR1 is SGHTA and CDR2 is FQGNSA. A few counts support this clone. Expressed TCRB transcripts were sequenced, since all the RNA that had been isolated was reverse transcribed. This table comes from immunoSEQ multiplex PCR, and its TCRdb copy is limited to in-frame clones, with some not included. The sample includes about 160,000 clones, approximately 9.9% of them seen just once.

The chain links TRBV7-2 to TRBJ2-4, with 13 bases matching TRBD2. This TCR derives from a woman aged 18-35 years in good health. Material: central memory CD4+ T cells from blood. The CDR3 here is CASSLVGTSGNRWDIQYF. The CDR3, as DNA: TGTGCCAGCAGCTTAGTAGGGACTAGCGGGAACAGATGGGACATTCAGTACTTC.